The 21 T cell receptor beta chains reported below all come from one sample, sequenced in a study of beta chain features in type 1 diabetes. Expressed TCRB transcripts got sequenced, as all isolated RNA was reverse transcribed. TCRdb keeps only in-frame clones here, not all; method: immunoSEQ multiplex PCR. Of about 290,000 clones listed, 8% were seen once; the top ten hold approximately 0.93%. The sequenced sample consisted of central memory CD4+ T cells from blood. These receptors all come from a young woman in good health.

This clone occurred a few times. The chain carries TRBV7-3 and TRBJ2-3; 9 nucleotides align to TRBD2. CDR3 length: 15 residues. Per the germline V gene, CDR1 is SGHTA and CDR2 is FQGTGA. With V trimmed by 3 bases and J by 5 bases, 6 bases remained unmatched. The CDR3 nucleotides are TGTGCCAGCAGCTTCAAAGCGGGGGGCGGAGATACGCAGTATTTT. This encodes CASSFKAGGGDTQYF.

The chain employs TRBV2 and TRBJ2-2; D is unresolved. This CDR3 region has 12 residues. The germline V gene encodes CDR1 SNHLY and CDR2 FYNNEI. V lost 7 bases and J lost 7, with 10 bases in between. CDR3 in DNA: TGTGCCAGCACCCTCCTCAGCGGGGAGCTGTTTTTT. Its protein is CASTLLSGELFF.

The gene calls are TRBV11-2 and TRBJ2-7; tentatively, D is TRBD1 (5 bases). Trimming cost V 5 bases and J 6 bases, with 11 bases left between them. Germline V gene sequence: CDR1 SGHAT, CDR2 FQNNGV. The CDR3 is 12 residues long. As DNA, the CDR3 is TGTGCCAGCAGCCATCTAGGGGTCGAGCAGTACTTC. It is translated as CASSHLGVEQYF.

This clone was counted only a few times. This chain connects TRBV9 to TRBJ1-3, with D uncertain. Trimming stripped 7 bases from V and 4 bases from J, with 18 bases between. Germline CDR1 is SGDLS and CDR2 is YYNGEE. This CDR3 has 15 residues. The CDR3 nucleotides read TGTGCCAGCGGTAAGACGAGCGGCGCAGGAAACACCATATATTTT. It specifies CASGKTSGAGNTIYF.

Many counts were recorded for this clone. The chain joins TRBV30 to TRBJ1-2; no reliable D call. The CDR3 runs 12 residues. Trimming pared 8 bases from V and 5 bases from J, leaving 15 bases between. Germline CDR1 and CDR2: GTSNPN and SVGIG (reference sequence). CDR3 in DNA: TGTGCCGGGAATCCACAGACTTATGGCTACACCTTC. As protein: CAGNPQTYGYTF.

This clone has a count of ten or more. The chain employs TRBV11-2 and TRBJ1-1, with D possibly matching TRBD1 (6 bases). The CDR3 covers 14 residues. CDR1 SGHAT and CDR2 FQNNGV come from the germline V gene. The V and J ends lost 0 bases and 7 bases respectively, with 12 bases between them. DNA of the CDR3: TGTGCCAGCAGCTTAGAAGGCGGACAGCTTGAAGCTTTCTTT. Translation gives CASSLEGGQLEAFF.

At least ten counts were recorded for this clone. The chain is built from TRBV18 and TRBJ2-5; the D gene is possibly TRBD1 (6 bases). Germline values: CDR1 KGHSH, CDR2 LQKENI. CDR3 length equals 15 residues. V lost 9 bases to trimming and J lost 1 base, with 18 bases between them. The CDR3 region is CASGGTDRGQETQYF. CDR3 sequence (DNA): TGTGCCAGTGGTGGAACGGACAGAGGCCAAGAGACCCAGTACTTC.

The chain couples TRBV7-9 to TRBJ2-3; 10 bases are shared with TRBD2. Per the germline V gene, CDR1 is SEHNR and CDR2 is FQNEAQ (reference sequence). V was pared by 5 bases and J by 1 base, with 3 bases of the junction left unmatched. The CDR3 extends over 15 amino acids. The CDR3 spells CASSPTSGRTDTQYF. As DNA, the CDR3 is TGTGCCAGCAGCCCGACTAGCGGGCGCACAGATACGCAGTATTTT.

A few counts support this clone. This sequence joins TRBV4-3 and TRBJ2-2; D uncertain. Germline V CDR1 and CDR2: LGHNA, YSLEER. The CDR3 consists of 16 residues. V was clipped by 0 bases and J by 7 bases, with 15 bases between them. The DNA of the CDR3 is TGCGCCAGCAGCCAAGATTGGACCCTCAGTGGCGGGGAGCTGTTTTTT. It specifies CASSQDWTLSGGELFF.

The gene calls are TRBV4-2 and TRBJ1-4, with unresolved D. The germline V and J ends were trimmed by 5 bases and 7 bases, with 5 bases remaining between them. CDR1 is LGHNA and CDR2 is YNFKEQ in the germline V gene. CDR3 length: 11 amino acids. The CDR3 bases are TGTGCCAGCAGCGTATTTGAAAAACTGTTTTTT. Translated: CASSVFEKLFF.

V usage is TRBV5-5 and J usage is TRBJ2-7; a possible D gene is TRBD1 (6 bases). The V gene lost 4 bases and the J gene lost 4 bases, with 15 bases spanning the gap. Germline V gene sequence: CDR1 SGHKS, CDR2 YYEKEE (reference sequence). CDR3 length equals 14 residues. CDR3 amino acids: CASSSWTAPYEQYV. The CDR3, as DNA: TGTGCCAGCAGCAGCTGGACAGCCCCTTACGAGCAGTACGTC.

This clone was counted a few times. The chain couples TRBV30 to TRBJ2-7; a possible D gene is TRBD1 (6 bases). The V and J ends lost 3 bases and 0 bases respectively, with 18 bases between them. The CDR3 spans 16 residues. Germline CDR1 GTSNPN, CDR2 SVGIG (reference sequence). The CDR3 spells CAWRKSDRSSSYEQYF. CDR3 sequence (DNA): TGTGCCTGGAGAAAATCGGACAGATCGAGCTCCTACGAGCAGTACTTC.

This sequence joins TRBV19 and TRBJ1-2; TRBD1 matches 9 bases. Unmatched junction bases numbered 18, after V lost 6 bases and J lost 10 bases. Germline assignment: CDR1 LNHDA and CDR2 SQIVND (reference sequence). CDR3 length: 16 amino acids. This chain's CDR3 is CASSPGQGRVGSLYTF. CDR3 sequence (DNA): TGTGCCAGTAGCCCGGGACAGGGACGCGTAGGATCCCTCTACACCTTC.

This clone has more than one count but fewer than ten. The CDR3 DNA reads TGTGCCAGCAGTGTGGCCGGGACAGGATATGGCTACACCTTC. This translates into CASSVAGTGYGYTF. The rearrangement uses TRBV6-1 and TRBJ1-2, with TRBD1 matching 8 bases. CDR3 size: 14 residues. The V gene's germline CDR1 is MNHNS and CDR2 SASEGT. The junction had 6 bases not matched to a gene; V was cut back by 4 bases and J by 5 bases.

This clone appeared a few times. This chain joins TRBV11-2 and TRBJ1-5, with D perhaps TRBD1 (6 bases). From germline, CDR1 is SGHAT and CDR2 FQNNGV. Trimming removed 5 bases at V and 0 bases at J, with 11 bases between. The length of the CDR3 is 15 residues. The CDR3: CASSPGAPSNQPQHF. The DNA for the CDR3 is TGTGCCAGCAGCCCAGGGGCACCTAGCAATCAGCCCCAGCATTTT.

This clone came up a few times. The chain is built from TRBV6-5 and TRBJ2-7, with 9 bases lining up with TRBD2. The length of the CDR3 is 14 residues. In germline, CDR1 is MNHEY, CDR2 SVGAGI. Unmatched junction bases numbered 11, after V lost 7 bases and J lost 7 bases. DNA of the CDR3: TGTGCCAGCACGCAATTAGCGGGAGCCGCGGAGCAGTACTTC. It specifies CASTQLAGAAEQYF.

This clone occurred a few times. This chain joins TRBV29-1 and TRBJ2-5; 10 bases fit TRBD1. The CDR3 extends over 15 amino acids. CDR1 SQVTM and CDR2 ANQGSEA come from the germline V gene. Losses at the gene ends were 3 bases for V and 4 bases for J; bases not matched to a gene: 8. Here the CDR3 reads CSVDIGQGVGETQYF. In DNA form, the CDR3 reads TGCAGCGTTGACATCGGACAGGGGGTAGGAGAGACCCAGTACTTC.

A few counts support this clone. The rearrangement uses TRBV27 and TRBJ2-1, with TRBD1 as a possible D gene (7 bases). Germline CDR1 reads MNHEY; CDR2 reads SMNVEV (reference sequence). The germline V and J ends were trimmed by 2 bases and 6 bases, with 11 bases remaining between them. The length of the CDR3 is 14 residues. DNA for the CDR3: TGTGCCAGCAGTTTAAGGCAGGGGGGCAATGAGCAGTTCTTC. Its protein is CASSLRQGGNEQFF.

The rearrangement uses TRBV30 and TRBJ1-3; weak D call: TRBD1 (6 bases). The CDR3 has 14 residues. V was trimmed by 2 bases and J by 1 base, leaving 9 bases between them. The germline V gene encodes CDR1 GTSNPN and CDR2 SVGIG (reference sequence). The CDR3 here is CAWSPGASGNTIYF. CDR3 DNA: TGTGCCTGGAGTCCGGGGGCTTCTGGAAACACCATATATTTT.

The chain has TRBV4-3 and TRBJ2-3; no reliable D call. Germline V CDR1 and CDR2: LGHNA, YSLEER. V shed 5 bases and J shed 3 bases, with 9 bases lying between them. The CDR3 totals 13 residues. In nucleotides, the CDR3 is TGCGCCAGCAGCTTAACGGGTACAGATACGCAGTATTTT. It specifies CASSLTGTDTQYF.

The sample holds many counts of this clone. This sequence joins TRBV18 and TRBJ2-7; 8 bases fit TRBD1. Trimming cost V 8 bases and J 6 bases; bases outside gene matches: 6. Germline-derived CDR1 and CDR2 are KGHSH and LQKENI. The CDR3 consists of 12 residues. This CDR3 is CASTGQGAEQYF. The CDR3 bases are TGTGCCAGCACCGGACAGGGTGCCGAGCAGTACTTC.